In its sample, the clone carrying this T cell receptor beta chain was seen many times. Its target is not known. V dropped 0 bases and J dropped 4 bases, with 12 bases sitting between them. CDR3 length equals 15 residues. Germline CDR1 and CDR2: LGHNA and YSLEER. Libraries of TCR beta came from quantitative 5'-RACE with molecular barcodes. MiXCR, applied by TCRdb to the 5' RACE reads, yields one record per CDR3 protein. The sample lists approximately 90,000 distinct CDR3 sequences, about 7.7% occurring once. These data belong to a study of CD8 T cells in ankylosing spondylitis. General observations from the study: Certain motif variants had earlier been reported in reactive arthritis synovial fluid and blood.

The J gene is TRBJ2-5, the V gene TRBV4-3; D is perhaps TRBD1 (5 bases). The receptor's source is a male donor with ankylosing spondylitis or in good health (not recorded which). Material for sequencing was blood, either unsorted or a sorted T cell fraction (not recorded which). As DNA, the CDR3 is TGCGCCAGCAGCCAAGAGCTGCTAGGGGTAGAGACCCAGTACTTC. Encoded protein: CASSQELLGVETQYF.